This T cell receptor beta chain was sequenced in a study of T cells in Graves' hyperthyroidism and ophthalmopathy. Overall study findings and caveats: Prediction of ophthalmopathy progression came a median about 6 months pre-onset.

The study excluded patients with uncontrolled infection, other autoimmune disease, pregnancy or lactation. Authors of the study amplified TCR beta CDR3 regions from RNA transcripts. With the HTBI primer set, the TCR CDR3 went through a first round of RT-PCR. TCRdb itself ran the multiplex PCR reads through MiXCR, one entry per CDR3 protein. This sample yields about 400,000 distinct CDR3 sequences, of which approximately 25% are seen a single time; 70% to 75% belongs to the top ten. About this clonotype itself: The antigen is not known.

Deletions cut 1 base from V and 2 bases from J, with 10 bases between. The CDR3 contains 15 residues. Germline-derived CDR1 and CDR2 are SNHLY and FYNNEI. The source is a man aged 50-60 years with Graves' hyperthyroidism. Input material: blood. The chain links TRBV2 to TRBJ2-3; D might be TRBD2 (5 bases). As DNA, the CDR3 is TGTGCCAGCAGTGAAGGGGTAGCGTACACAGATACGCAGTATTTT. Translating gives CASSEGVAYTDTQYF.